These 2 T cell receptor beta chains were all obtained from the same sample, sequenced in a study of beta chain features in type 1 diabetes. The isolated RNA, all of it, was reverse transcribed, so expressed TCRB transcripts were what got sequenced. Sequencing was performed with immunoSEQ multiplex PCR; in TCRdb, only in-frame clones are kept and a portion is missing. The sample carries 220,000 or so clones, about 63% recorded once. The specimen was naive CD4+ T cells from blood. All receptors come from a man aged 25 to 40 in good health.

This clone was seen more than once but under ten times. V and J are TRBV30 and TRBJ2-1; 8 nucleotides match TRBD2. The CDR3 covers 12 residues. V lost 5 bases, J lost 5 bases, and 2 bases stayed unmatched. The germline gives CDR1 GTSNPN, CDR2 SVGIG (reference sequence). CDR3 loop: CAWQRENNEQFF. The DNA for the CDR3 is TGTGCCTGGCAGCGGGAGAACAATGAGCAGTTCTTC.

The chain couples TRBV30 to TRBJ2-1; D is possibly TRBD1 (5 bases). The CDR3 consists of 15 residues. Trimming stripped 4 bases from V and 7 bases from J, with 20 bases between. Looked up from germline, CDR1 is GTSNPN and CDR2 is SVGIG (reference sequence). The CDR3 DNA follows: TGTGCCTGGACATCACGTCGCAGGGTCGTAAATGAGCAGTTCTTC. Its protein product is CAWTSRRRVVNEQFF.